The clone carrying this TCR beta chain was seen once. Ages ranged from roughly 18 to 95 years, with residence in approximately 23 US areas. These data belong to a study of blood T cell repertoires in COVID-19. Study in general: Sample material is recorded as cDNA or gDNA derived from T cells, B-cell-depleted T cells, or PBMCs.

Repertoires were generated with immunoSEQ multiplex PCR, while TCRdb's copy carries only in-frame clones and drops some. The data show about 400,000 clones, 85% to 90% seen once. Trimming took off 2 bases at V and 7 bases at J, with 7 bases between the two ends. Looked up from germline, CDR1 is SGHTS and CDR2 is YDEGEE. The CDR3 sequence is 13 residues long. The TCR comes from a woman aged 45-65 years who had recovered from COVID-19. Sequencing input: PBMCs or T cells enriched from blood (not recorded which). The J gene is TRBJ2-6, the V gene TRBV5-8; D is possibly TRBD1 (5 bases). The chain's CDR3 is CASSFWGANVLTF. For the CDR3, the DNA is TGTGCCAGCAGCTTTTGGGGCGCCAACGTCCTGACTTTC.